The entry that follows covers one T cell receptor (beta chain) sequence. What it recognizes is unknown. The sample originates from a study of T cell responses to AZD1222 COVID-19 vaccine. Study as a whole: Pooled in the analysis were second doses at about 4 or about 12 weeks.

Clones were read by immunoSEQ multiplex PCR, and TCRdb kept only the in-frame ones, dropping some. The data show roughly 160,000 clones, more than 85% seen once. General observations from the study: Nearly half of the spike-specific TCRs reportedly recognize variant regions that carry no mutations. At baseline, seropositivity was found in only six or seven AZD1222 recipients. All repertoire sampling was performed exclusively after the peak T cell response.

Germline values: CDR1 SGHTA, CDR2 FQGNSA. Trimming removed 1 base at V and 4 bases at J, with 8 bases between. CDR3 size: 14 residues. The receptor's source is an adult in good health. The J gene is TRBJ1-3, the V gene TRBV7-2; D unresolved. The specimen comprised peripheral blood, sampled on day 0 of AZD1222 vaccination. This CDR3 is CASSLGWAGNTIYF. The CDR3 DNA follows: TGTGCCAGCAGCTTAGGATGGGCCGGAAACACCATATATTTT.